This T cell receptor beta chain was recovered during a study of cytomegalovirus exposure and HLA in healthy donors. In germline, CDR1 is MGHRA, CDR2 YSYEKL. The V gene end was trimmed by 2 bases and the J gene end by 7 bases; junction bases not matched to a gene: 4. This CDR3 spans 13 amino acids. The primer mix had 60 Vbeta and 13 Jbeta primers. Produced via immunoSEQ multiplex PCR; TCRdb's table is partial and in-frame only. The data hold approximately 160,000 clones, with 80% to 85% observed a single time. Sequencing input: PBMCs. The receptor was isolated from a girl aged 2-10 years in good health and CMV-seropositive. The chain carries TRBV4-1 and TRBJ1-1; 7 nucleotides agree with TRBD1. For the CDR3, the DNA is TGCGCCAGCAGCCAACACAGGGGTGGTGAAGCTTTCTTT. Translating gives CASSQHRGGEAFF.